One and the same sample provided the 31 T cell receptor beta chains below, sequenced in a study of shared clonotypes between healthy human individuals. Method: immunoSEQ multiplex PCR; TCRdb's copy keeps in-frame clones and lacks some. This sample has some 300,000 clones, with about 70% found just once. Source material: memory CD4+ T cells sorted from blood. The sample's subset: CD45RA-negative fraction. All receptors come from a man aged 25 to 40 in good health.

The chain employs TRBV19 and TRBJ1-1; D not certain. Trimming left V 1 base short and J 1 base short, with 7 bases between. CDR1 is LNHDA and CDR2 is SQIVND in the germline V gene (reference sequence). CDR3 length: 14 amino acids. The CDR3: CASSIGPRNTEAFF. In DNA form, the CDR3 reads TGTGCCAGTAGTATAGGACCCCGGAACACTGAAGCTTTCTTT.

V and J are TRBV4-3 and TRBJ1-5, with 7 bases fitting TRBD1. Germline V gene lookup returns CDR1 LGHNA and CDR2 YSLEER. This CDR3 has 14 residues. V shed 1 base, J shed 11 bases, and the junction held 8 bases outside the gene matches. CDR3 protein: CASSQGTGAESQHF. The DNA of the CDR3 is TGCGCCAGCAGCCAAGGGACAGGTGCGGAGTCCCAGCATTTT.

The chain links TRBV25-1 to TRBJ1-4; possibly TRBD1 for D (5 bases). This CDR3 has 13 amino acids. Looked up from germline, CDR1 is MGHDK and CDR2 is SYGVNS. V shed 8 bases and J shed 4 bases, with 11 bases lying between them. This CDR3 is CASQDRLNEKLFF. Here the CDR3 DNA reads TGTGCCAGCCAAGACAGACTTAATGAAAAACTGTTTTTT.

V is TRBV29-1 and J is TRBJ2-2, with TRBD2 as a possible D gene (6 bases). The germline gives CDR1 SQVTM, CDR2 ANQGSEA. This CDR3 is 15 amino acids long. With 4 bases removed from V and 4 bases from J, the gap between germline ends came to 16 bases. CDR3 sequence (DNA): TGCAGCGTTGTCCTCCCCGGGGGAGGCACCGGGGAGCTGTTTTTT. Translated: CSVVLPGGGTGELFF.

The gene calls are TRBV28 and TRBJ1-2, with 9 nucleotides matching TRBD1. The ends lost 5 bases at V and 8 bases at J; junction bases unmatched: 15. Germline V gives CDR1 MDHEN, CDR2 SYDVKM. This CDR3 comprises 16 residues. The DNA of the CDR3 is TGTGCCAGCAGTACCGGGACAGGGTTTTTATCACGAGGCTACACCTTC. Protein product: CASSTGTGFLSRGYTF.

This clone has ten or more counts. The chain carries TRBV2 and TRBJ2-7; 10 positions match TRBD1. This CDR3 has 13 amino acids. Germline V gives CDR1 SNHLY, CDR2 FYNNEI. Trimming removed 7 bases from V and 6 bases from J; junction bases left unmatched: 6. The CDR3 nucleotides read TGTGCCAGCACATCGGACAGGGGGGGCGAGCAGTACTTC. Translated, it gives CASTSDRGGEQYF.

The chain has TRBV27 and TRBJ1-5; 8 positions match TRBD1. Germline CDR1 reads MNHEY; CDR2 reads SMNVEV (reference sequence). The J segment lost 2 bases and the V segment lost 5 bases, leaving 17 bases of the junction unmatched. This CDR3 contains 19 residues. Here the CDR3 DNA reads TGTGCCAGCAGTCCACAGGGGGTGGTCTTGTTAGGTGGCAATCAGCCCCAGCATTTT. Translated: CASSPQGVVLLGGNQPQHF.

The chain combines TRBV30 with TRBJ1-2; D gene ambiguous. Germline CDR1 and CDR2: GTSNPN and SVGIG (reference sequence). Trimming left V 2 bases short and J 7 bases short, with 14 bases between. This CDR3 has 13 amino acids. The CDR3 nucleotides are TGTGCCTGGAGTACCCCCGGGTGGGGTGGCTACACCTTC. Protein: CAWSTPGWGGYTF.

The chain has TRBV10-3 and TRBJ2-3; 10 bases are a match to TRBD2. With 10 bases clipped from V and 6 bases from J, the junction kept 19 bases outside the gene matches. Germline CDR1 is ENHRY and CDR2 is SYGVKD. The CDR3 is 17 residues long. The chain's CDR3 is CATQMGVASGSLDTQYF. The CDR3 DNA reads as TGTGCCACCCAAATGGGGGTGGCTAGCGGGAGTCTGGATACGCAGTATTTT.

The chain couples TRBV2 to TRBJ2-3; no definite D call. Germline CDR1 is SNHLY and CDR2 is FYNNEI. V gave up 7 bases and J gave up 0 bases, with 11 bases separating them. The CDR3 length is 14 residues. CDR3 in DNA: TGTGCCAGCAAAAGGGCCTCTAGCACAGATACGCAGTATTTT. Translated, it gives CASKRASSTDTQYF.

The CDR3 region is CASSFTGNEKLFF. CDR3 coding DNA: TGTGCCAGCAGCTTTACAGGGAATGAAAAACTGTTTTTT. The chain employs TRBV11-2 and TRBJ1-4, with D possibly being TRBD1 (6 bases). Trimming left V 3 bases short and J 5 bases short, with 7 bases between. The CDR3 extends over 13 amino acids. The germline gives CDR1 SGHAT, CDR2 FQNNGV.

The genes are TRBV30 and TRBJ1-1; 8 bases map to TRBD1. The germline CDR1 and CDR2 sequences are GTSNPN and SVGIG (reference sequence). This CDR3 has 13 amino acids. J gave up 4 bases and V 0 bases, and 1 base lay outside the gene matches. Here the CDR3 reads CAWSVGQGTEAFF. The DNA of the CDR3 is TGTGCCTGGAGTGTAGGACAGGGCACTGAAGCTTTCTTT.

This clone showed up just a few times. The chain carries TRBV23-1 and TRBJ2-7; D perhaps matches TRBD1 (5 bases). TRBV23-1 is an ORF for which the function is uncertain. The V and J ends lost 4 bases and 0 bases respectively, with 10 bases between them. The CDR3 loop spans 14 amino acids. CDR3 DNA: TGCGCCAGCAGTCCGGGTAGGGGCTCCTACGAGCAGTACTTC. This encodes CASSPGRGSYEQYF.

The J gene is TRBJ2-5, the V gene TRBV25-1; D perhaps matches TRBD2 (5 bases). Germline V gene lookup returns CDR1 MGHDK and CDR2 SYGVNS. V dropped 1 base and J dropped 3 bases, with 9 bases sitting between them. The CDR3 covers 14 residues. Here the CDR3 reads CASSESRGKETQYF. The CDR3 coding sequence is TGTGCCAGCAGTGAATCCCGGGGAAAAGAGACCCAGTACTTC.

The V call is TRBV28, the J call TRBJ1-2; 8 nucleotides agree with TRBD1. The CDR3 covers 14 residues. Germline CDR1 is MDHEN and CDR2 is SYDVKM. Germline trimming cut 3 bases from V and 2 bases from J; bases unmatched to any gene: 2. Here the CDR3 reads CASSFRGRNYGYTF. In nucleotides, the CDR3 is TGTGCCAGCAGTTTCAGGGGGCGCAACTATGGCTACACCTTC.

The chain couples TRBV19 to TRBJ1-5, with 9 bases identical to TRBD1. The trim removed 11 bases at V and 5 bases at J, leaving 10 bases unmatched. CDR1 LNHDA and CDR2 SQIVND come from the germline V gene (reference sequence). The CDR3 loop spans 14 amino acids. The DNA for the CDR3 is TGTGCCCCGGACAGGGGAGCGGGTGATCAGCCCCAGCATTTT. The encoded protein is CAPDRGAGDQPQHF.

DNA for the CDR3: TGCGCCTCTAAAGAGACAGGGGGCTTAGGCTACGAGCAGTACTTC. Its protein product is CASKETGGLGYEQYF. This sequence joins TRBV5-1 and TRBJ2-7, with 10 bases matching TRBD1. Germline-derived CDR1 and CDR2 are SGHRS and YFSETQ. The ends lost 10 bases at V and 3 bases at J; junction bases unmatched: 13. The CDR3 contains 15 residues.

This clone was observed many times. The chain carries TRBV2 and TRBJ2-2; TRBD2 might be the D (5 bases). This CDR3 is built from 13 residues. V dropped 4 bases and J dropped 7 bases, with 10 bases sitting between them. Looked up from germline, CDR1 is SNHLY and CDR2 is FYNNEI. CDR3 bases: TGTGCCAGCAGTGCATTCGGAGGCGGGGAGCTGTTTTTT. The encoded protein is CASSAFGGGELFF. Supplemented by reference TRBV2 and TRBJ2-2, the full variable domain reads EPEVTQTPSHQVTQMGQEVILRCVPISNHLYFYWYRQILGQKVEFLVSFYNNEISEKSEIFDDQFSVERPDGSNFTLKIRSTKLEDSAMYFCASSAFGGGELFFGEGSRLTVL.

Only one count was recorded for this clone. The rearrangement uses TRBV6-1 and TRBJ1-4; the match to TRBD1 covers 7 bases. The CDR3 runs 14 residues. From germline, CDR1 is MNHNS and CDR2 SASEGT. V shed 6 bases, J shed 1 base, and the junction held 2 bases outside the gene matches. As DNA, the CDR3 is TGTGCCAGCAGAGCAGGGGGAACTAATGAAAAACTGTTTTTT. Translation gives CASRAGGTNEKLFF.

The chain uses TRBV28 and TRBJ2-3, with D uncertain. V dropped 6 bases and J dropped 4 bases, with 17 bases sitting between them. Germline CDR1 is MDHEN and CDR2 is SYDVKM. This CDR3 has 15 residues. This chain's CDR3 is CASSPYQGGADTQYF. In DNA, the CDR3 is TGTGCCAGCAGCCCTTACCAAGGCGGCGCAGATACGCAGTATTTT.

This clone was seen a handful of times. The chain uses TRBV7-2 and TRBJ2-3; TRBD2 aligns across 7 bases. Germline values: CDR1 SGHTA, CDR2 FQGNSA. CDR3 length: 16 residues. With V trimmed by 8 bases and J by 5 bases, 16 bases remained unmatched. CDR3 in DNA: TGTGCCAGCGGCGGCAATAGCGGGTGGGTAGGAGATACGCAGTATTTT. It is translated as CASGGNSGWVGDTQYF. Filled out from reference TRBV7-2 and TRBJ2-3, the complete variable domain reads GAGVSQSPSNKVTEKGKDVELRCDPISGHTALYWYRQSLGQGLEFLIYFQGNSAPDKSGLPSDRFSAERTGGSVSTLTIQRTQQEDSAVYLCASGGNSGWVGDTQYFGPGTRLTVL.

The CDR3 DNA reads TGTGCCAGCAGCTTTGACAGGGGGCTCTCTGGGGCCAACGTCCTGACTTTC. This translates into CASSFDRGLSGANVLTF. This chain links TRBV7-2 with TRBJ2-6; 10 nucleotides align to TRBD1. J was trimmed by 0 bases and V by 3 bases; bases with no gene match: 2. The CDR3 sequence is 17 residues long. Germline-derived CDR1 and CDR2 are SGHTA and FQGNSA.

This rearrangement joins TRBV5-1 to TRBJ2-5; possibly TRBD1 for D (5 bases). This CDR3 comprises 13 residues. The germline V gene has CDR1 SGHRS and CDR2 YFSETQ. V lost 0 bases and J 2 bases, leaving 5 bases between the germline ends. The CDR3 nucleotides read TGCGCCAGCAGCTTGGACAGGCAAGAGACCCAGTACTTC. It encodes CASSLDRQETQYF.

V and J are TRBV7-9 and TRBJ1-4; D remains unclear. Trimming stripped 5 bases from V and 5 bases from J, with 18 bases between. CDR1 SEHNR and CDR2 FQNEAQ come from the germline V gene (reference sequence). This CDR3 region has 16 residues. The CDR3 bases are TGTGCCAGCAGCGACCAATATAACCGGAAAAATGAAAAACTGTTTTTT. It yields the protein CASSDQYNRKNEKLFF.

The chain links TRBV19 to TRBJ1-1; tentative D call: TRBD1 (6 bases). Germline V gene sequence: CDR1 LNHDA, CDR2 SQIVND (reference sequence). The V end lost 3 bases, the J end lost 3 bases, and 14 bases lay between the germline ends. This CDR3 has 15 residues. This CDR3 reads CASSIARGSHTEAFF. The CDR3 nucleotides are TGTGCCAGTAGTATTGCCAGGGGTTCCCACACTGAAGCTTTCTTT.

The genes are TRBV9 and TRBJ2-3, with 7 nucleotides matching TRBD2. Germline V lookup: CDR1 SGDLS, CDR2 YYNGEE. This CDR3 contains 17 residues. With 4 bases clipped from V and 1 base from J, the junction kept 12 bases outside the gene matches. CDR3 residues: CASSQTLGGSGTDTQYF. The CDR3 coding sequence is TGTGCCAGCAGCCAAACCCTGGGGGGGTCAGGCACAGATACGCAGTATTTT.

The rearrangement joins TRBV5-8 to TRBJ1-2; 10 bases map to TRBD1. This CDR3 comprises 15 residues. The V gene's germline CDR1 is SGHTS and CDR2 YDEGEE. The trim removed 0 bases at V and 8 bases at J, leaving 7 bases unmatched. CDR3 region: CASSLGGQGRRGYTF. In nucleotides, the CDR3 is TGTGCCAGCAGCTTGGGGGGACAGGGGCGAAGAGGCTACACCTTC. The complete variable domain, with remaining parts taken from reference TRBV5-8 and TRBJ1-2, reads EAGVTQSPTHLIKTRGQQATLRCSPISGHTSVYWYQQALGLGLQFLLWYDEGEERNRGNFPPRFSGRQFPNYSSELNVNALELEDSALYLCASSLGGQGRRGYTFGSGTRLTVV.

The chain couples TRBV2 to TRBJ2-3; D not resolved. V lost 6 bases and J lost 2, with 6 bases in between. Germline CDR1 SNHLY, CDR2 FYNNEI. CDR3 length equals 12 residues. The CDR3 spells CASRYNTDTQYF. The DNA of the CDR3 is TGTGCCAGCAGATATAACACAGATACGCAGTATTTT. The whole variable domain, filled in from reference TRBV2 and TRBJ2-3, reads EPEVTQTPSHQVTQMGQEVILRCVPISNHLYFYWYRQILGQKVEFLVSFYNNEISEKSEIFDDQFSVERPDGSNFTLKIRSTKLEDSAMYFCASRYNTDTQYFGPGTRLTVL.

This clone has a single count. The gene calls are TRBV28 and TRBJ2-5; D remains ambiguous. The CDR3 runs 13 residues. Trimming shortened V by 1 base and J by 5 bases, and 8 bases separated the two germline ends. The germline CDR1 and CDR2 sequences are MDHEN and SYDVKM. The CDR3 here is CASSLFQTETQYF. The CDR3 bases are TGTGCCAGCAGTTTATTCCAAACGGAGACCCAGTACTTC.

This clone was counted at least ten times. The genes are TRBV7-9 and TRBJ2-3; the D gene is possibly TRBD1 (6 bases). V lost 4 bases and J 1 base, leaving 18 bases between the germline ends. This CDR3 is built from 17 residues. Germline CDR1 is SEHNR and CDR2 is FQNEAQ (reference sequence). The CDR3 coding sequence is TGTGCCAGCAGCTCCCCAAAGTTAAACAGGGGCACAGATACGCAGTATTTT. Encoded protein: CASSSPKLNRGTDTQYF.

The V gene is TRBV28, the J gene TRBJ1-5; 9 bases are shared with TRBD1. Germline CDR1 and CDR2: MDHEN and SYDVKM. The junction had 8 bases not matched to a gene; V was cut back by 8 bases and J by 3 bases. The CDR3 is made up of 15 amino acids. This chain's CDR3 is CASQTGGVNNQPQHF. For the CDR3, the DNA is TGTGCCAGCCAGACAGGGGGGGTGAACAATCAGCCCCAGCATTTT.